Below are 10 T cell receptor beta chains sequenced from a single sample in a study of neoadjuvant nivolumab and ipilimumab in lung cancer. Using immunoSEQ multiplex PCR, the repertoire was profiled, and TCRdb retains in-frame clones only, with some absent. The sample lists under 5,000 clones, about 79% occurring once. The sequences come from peripheral blood, collected after neoadjuvant nivolumab, alone or with ipilimumab, at or shortly before surgery. Every receptor here comes from an adult with non-small cell lung cancer.

The chain links TRBV5-1 to TRBJ1-2; D call uncertain. This CDR3 spans 15 amino acids. Germline V gene sequence: CDR1 SGHRS, CDR2 YFSETQ. V was pared by 4 bases and J by 2 bases, with 15 bases between. CDR3 residues: CASSPDIRQNYGYTF. CDR3 sequence (DNA): TGCGCCAGCAGCCCTGACATCCGACAAAACTATGGCTACACCTTC.

This chain joins TRBV9 and TRBJ2-5; D is undetermined. V gave up 0 bases and J gave up 2 bases, with 5 bases separating them. Germline CDR1 is SGDLS and CDR2 is YYNGEE. CDR3 size: 13 residues. CDR3 in DNA: TGTGCCAGCAGCGTAGCCAGGCAAGAGACCCAGTACTTC. Protein sequence: CASSVARQETQYF.

CDR3 sequence reads: CASSPWDRENEQYF. The CDR3 nucleotides read TGTGCCAGCAGTCCATGGGACAGGGAGAACGAGCAGTACTTC. This chain links TRBV6-5 with TRBJ2-7; 9 bases match TRBD1. The germline CDR1 and CDR2 sequences are MNHEY and SVGAGI. J gave up 5 bases and V 5 bases, and 7 bases lay outside the gene matches. The CDR3 sequence is 14 residues long.

This chain connects TRBV6-5 to TRBJ2-7; 8 bases match TRBD2. Germline CDR1 reads MNHEY; CDR2 reads SVGAGI. V was pared by 8 bases and J by 4 bases, with 7 bases of the junction left unmatched. This CDR3 has 13 amino acids. The CDR3 DNA sequence: TGTGCCAGCCGGGAGCGGGGGCCTTACGAGCAGTACTTC. This encodes CASRERGPYEQYF.

This clone occurred a few times. This chain uses TRBV2 with TRBJ1-3; D is unclear. Germline CDR1 is SNHLY and CDR2 is FYNNEI. The V end was cut by 1 base, the J end by 0 bases, with 10 bases between. CDR3 size: 16 residues. CDR3 DNA: TGTGCCAGCAGTGAAGAGGTCATTTACTCTGGAAACACCATATATTTT. Encoded protein: CASSEEVIYSGNTIYF.

The chain links TRBV2 to TRBJ2-5; D possibly corresponds to TRBD2 (6 bases). Germline V lookup: CDR1 SNHLY, CDR2 FYNNEI. CDR3 length: 15 residues. Trimming pared 4 bases from V and 1 base from J, leaving 13 bases between. CDR3 sequence reads: CASSGVVGGQETQYF. The DNA for the CDR3 is TGTGCCAGCAGTGGGGTAGTGGGGGGCCAAGAGACCCAGTACTTC.

CDR3 nucleotide sequence: TGTGCCAGCAGCACTCCTGACAGCTTCTATGGCTACACCTTC. Encoded protein: CASSTPDSFYGYTF. This chain joins TRBV5-4 and TRBJ1-2; possible D gene TRBD1, 5 bases. Trimming removed 4 bases at V and 4 bases at J, with 14 bases between. The V gene's germline CDR1 is SGHNT and CDR2 YYREEE (reference sequence). The CDR3 runs 14 residues. The full variable domain, its missing parts supplied by reference TRBV5-4 and TRBJ1-2, is ETGVTQSPTHLIKTRGQQVTLRCSSQSGHNTVSWYQQALGQGPQFIFQYYREEENGRGNFPPRFSGLQFPNYSSELNVNALELDDSALYLCASSTPDSFYGYTFGSGTRLTVV.

This clone is judged large. The genes are TRBV2 and TRBJ2-3, with TRBD2 as a possible D gene (5 bases). Germline-derived CDR1 and CDR2 are SNHLY and FYNNEI. V gave up 4 bases and J gave up 5 bases, with 7 bases separating them. There are 12 residues in the CDR3. The CDR3 DNA is TGTGCCAGCAGTGTGAGGGAAGATACGCAGTATTTT. Protein product: CASSVREDTQYF.

The rearrangement joins TRBV29-1 to TRBJ2-3; D is uncertain. The CDR3 consists of 15 residues. V was clipped by 1 base and J by 0 bases, with 11 bases between them. The germline V gene has CDR1 SQVTM and CDR2 ANQGSEA. The DNA for the CDR3 is TGCAGCGTTGAAGGGTCCCCGGCTAGCACAGATACGCAGTATTTT. This gives the protein CSVEGSPASTDTQYF.

The chain recombines TRBV7-2 with TRBJ1-5; D may be TRBD1 (5 bases). The CDR3 spans 13 residues. Germline V CDR1 and CDR2: SGHTA, FQGNSA. Trimming stripped 4 bases from V and 5 bases from J, with 9 bases between. The CDR3 DNA is TGTGCCAGCAGCTGGGGCGGGGATCAGCCCCAGCATTTT. This encodes CASSWGGDQPQHF.